The 21 T cell receptor beta chains reported below all come from one sample, sequenced in a study of blood T cell repertoires in COVID-19. Clones were read by immunoSEQ multiplex PCR, and TCRdb kept only the in-frame ones, dropping some. The sample shows more than 200,000 clones, 80% to 90% of them seen only once. Sequencing used peripheral blood. These TCRs come from a woman aged 45-59 years with acute or convalescent COVID-19.

The chain carries TRBV7-6 and TRBJ2-2; possible D gene TRBD2, 6 bases. CDR3 length: 15 residues. Trimming stripped 4 bases from V and 0 bases from J, with 9 bases between. The germline V gene encodes CDR1 SGHVS and CDR2 FNYEAQ. In nucleotides, the CDR3 is TGTGCCAGCAGCTCGGGACTTCCGAACACCGGGGAGCTGTTTTTT. Translating it yields CASSSGLPNTGELFF.

The chain carries TRBV6-6 and TRBJ2-3, with D uncertain. The CDR3 is made up of 13 amino acids. The V end lost 5 bases, the J end lost 7 bases, and 13 bases lay between the germline ends. Germline-derived CDR1 and CDR2 are MNHNY and SVGAGI (reference sequence). The CDR3 region has the DNA TGTGCCAGCAGTCCTCCCCCTGGCCATACGCAGTATTTT. It encodes CASSPPPGHTQYF.

The chain links TRBV7-2 to TRBJ1-2, with a possible D match to TRBD1 (6 bases). CDR1 is SGHTA, CDR2 FQGNSA, per germline. CDR3 length equals 15 residues. Deletions cut 3 bases from V and 0 bases from J, with 11 bases between. The CDR3 is CASSFPGTPNYGYTF. CDR3 bases: TGTGCCAGCAGCTTCCCAGGGACACCTAACTATGGCTACACCTTC.

The chain recombines TRBV9 with TRBJ1-1; no firm D call. This CDR3 has 15 residues. Germline V gene sequence: CDR1 SGDLS, CDR2 YYNGEE. V gave up 6 bases and J gave up 4 bases, with 19 bases separating them. In DNA form, the CDR3 reads TGTGCCAGCACCTTCCCACCCTTCGGGAGCACTGAAGCTTTCTTT. Translated, it gives CASTFPPFGSTEAFF.

J is TRBJ2-3 and V is TRBV3-1 (or the pseudogene TRBV3-2), with D maybe TRBD2 (7 bases). The CDR3 has 14 amino acids. Trimming took off 10 bases at V and 3 bases at J, with 17 bases between the two ends. Germline V CDR1 and CDR2: LGHDT, YNNKEL (reference sequence). Written as DNA, the CDR3 is TGTGCCACGACCGGGGGGCCTGGAACAGATACGCAGTATTTT. Protein: CATTGGPGTDTQYF.

This chain joins TRBV13 and TRBJ1-5, with D unresolved. The CDR3 contains 13 residues. V lost 3 bases and J lost 10, with 13 bases in between. The germline V gene encodes CDR1 PRHDT and CDR2 FYEKMQ (reference sequence). CDR3 loop: CASSFASFPPQHF. The CDR3 region has the DNA TGTGCCAGCAGCTTTGCCAGTTTTCCTCCCCAGCATTTT.

The V and J genes are TRBV19 and TRBJ2-7, with 10 bases fitting TRBD1. The CDR3 covers 14 residues. Per the germline V gene, CDR1 is LNHDA and CDR2 is SQIVND (reference sequence). V trimming: 7 bases; J trimming: 6 bases; junction bases outside the gene matches: 9. The CDR3 DNA sequence: TGTGCCAGTACGAGGGACAGGGGCTATGGCGAGCAGTACTTC. It specifies CASTRDRGYGEQYF.

This clone has more than one count but fewer than ten. The J gene is TRBJ2-7, the V gene TRBV4-1; D ambiguous. With 4 bases removed from V and 0 bases from J, the gap between germline ends came to 7 bases. The germline gives CDR1 MGHRA, CDR2 YSYEKL. The CDR3 is 13 residues long. CDR3 in DNA: TGCGCCAGCAGCCCCGGGTCCTCCTACGAGCAGTACTTC. Its protein is CASSPGSSYEQYF.

This clone was seen more than once but under ten times. V is TRBV20-1 and J is TRBJ2-3, with 11 bases that match TRBD1. After removal of 3 bases from V and 7 bases from J, the junction contained 6 bases not matched to a gene. The CDR3 has 14 residues. CDR1 and CDR2 (germline): DFQATT, SNEGSKA (reference sequence). The CDR3 protein is CSASRTGGANTQYF. The CDR3 DNA is TGCAGTGCTAGTCGGACAGGGGGCGCGAATACGCAGTATTTT.

This chain connects TRBV9 to TRBJ2-7; D is uncertain. Germline loops: CDR1 SGDLS, CDR2 YYNGEE. The CDR3 runs to 14 residues. The V end was cut by 4 bases, the J end by 3 bases, with 14 bases between. CDR3 in amino acids: CASSPRSSGYEQYF. The CDR3 nucleotides are TGTGCCAGCAGCCCCCGAAGTTCGGGCTACGAGCAGTACTTC. The whole variable domain, filled in from reference TRBV9 and TRBJ2-7, reads DSGVTQTPKHLITATGQRVTLRCSPRSGDLSVYWYQQSLDQGLQFLIQYYNGEERAKGNILERFSAQQFPDLHSELNLSSLELGDSALYFCASSPRSSGYEQYFGPGTRLTVT.

The CDR3 DNA sequence: TGTGCCAGCTCAAACACAGGGGGCATGTCTGGGGCCAACGTCCTGACTTTC. Its protein is CASSNTGGMSGANVLTF. This chain connects TRBV18 to TRBJ2-6, with 9 bases that match TRBD1. There are 17 residues in the CDR3. Germline V gives CDR1 KGHSH, CDR2 LQKENI. With 5 bases clipped from V and 1 base from J, the junction kept 6 bases outside the gene matches.

This clone was detected once. The V gene is TRBV24-1, the J gene TRBJ2-7, with 11 bases matching TRBD2. The ends lost 7 bases at V and 3 bases at J; junction bases unmatched: 4. CDR3 length: 14 amino acids. The germline V gene has CDR1 KGHDR and CDR2 SFDVKD. CDR3 nucleotides: TGTGCCACCAGAGCTAGCGGGGGGAGCTACGAGCAGTACTTC. Residues: CATRASGGSYEQYF.

V gene TRBV12-1 combines with J gene TRBJ2-4; the D call in the table, TRBD2, was not verified against the DNA. TRBV12-1 is marked as a pseudogene. CDR3 size: 14 residues. The CDR3 loop is CASSFASVKNIQYF. The CDR3 DNA reads as TGTGCCAGCAGCTTTGCTAGCGTCAAAAACATTCAGTACTTC.

The chain joins TRBV19 to TRBJ2-7; 7 bases align to TRBD1. The CDR3 has 15 amino acids. Trimming took 5 bases from V and 0 from J; bases not matched to a gene: 7. Germline loops: CDR1 LNHDA, CDR2 SQIVND (reference sequence). CDR3 nucleotide sequence: TGTGCCAGTAGTTATTCAGGGGGTCCCTCCTACGAGCAGTACTTC. The encoded protein is CASSYSGGPSYEQYF.

This rearrangement joins TRBV6-2 or TRBV6-3 to TRBJ1-1, with D hard to call. V lost 0 bases and J lost 3, with 14 bases in between. The CDR3 totals 16 residues. The V gene's germline CDR1 is MNHEY and CDR2 SVGEGT. The CDR3 here is CASSYSRYPVDTEAFF. As DNA, the CDR3 is TGTGCCAGCAGTTACTCGAGGTACCCTGTGGACACTGAAGCTTTCTTT.

The chain links TRBV29-1 to TRBJ1-1; the D gene is possibly TRBD1 (5 bases). The CDR3 extends over 14 amino acids. Germline values: CDR1 SQVTM, CDR2 ANQGSEA. V lost 3 bases and J lost 5, with 16 bases in between. The CDR3 DNA sequence: TGCAGCGTTGAGCCCCTCCAGGGAATAACTGAAGCTTTCTTT. As protein: CSVEPLQGITEAFF.

The rearrangement links TRBV18 to TRBJ1-5, with D unresolved. This CDR3 is 15 amino acids long. Germline V gene data show CDR1 as KGHSH and CDR2 as LQKENI. V was shortened by 6 bases and J by 4 bases, with 16 bases between the two germline ends. The CDR3 coding sequence is TGTGCCAGCTCTCTCTACGCGACGGGAAATCAGCCCCAGCATTTT. As protein: CASSLYATGNQPQHF.

The chain carries TRBV18 and TRBJ1-5; 10 nucleotides agree with TRBD1. The J segment lost 6 bases and the V segment lost 3 bases, leaving 5 bases of the junction unmatched. Germline values: CDR1 KGHSH, CDR2 LQKENI. The CDR3 covers 15 residues. DNA for the CDR3: TGTGCCAGCTCACCCACGGGGACAGGGGCTCAGCCCCAGCATTTT. Translating gives CASSPTGTGAQPQHF.

The chain combines TRBV7-9 with TRBJ1-6, with no clear D. CDR3 length equals 13 residues. V gave up 0 bases and J gave up 10 bases, with 7 bases separating them. The germline V gene encodes CDR1 SEHNR and CDR2 FQNEAQ (reference sequence). CDR3 residues: CASSLARESPLHF. The CDR3 DNA is TGTGCCAGCAGCTTAGCGCGGGAATCACCCCTCCACTTT.

The gene calls are TRBV2 and TRBJ1-2; tentative D call: TRBD1 (5 bases). V lost 4 bases and J 2 bases, leaving 11 bases between the germline ends. Germline V gives CDR1 SNHLY, CDR2 FYNNEI. The length of the CDR3 is 14 residues. The CDR3 DNA reads as TGTGCCAGCAGTGTGTCAGGGCCAAACTATGGCTACACCTTC. Its translation is CASSVSGPNYGYTF.

The V gene is TRBV21-1, the J gene TRBJ2-1; TRBD2 is the table's D call and was not checked against the DNA. TRBV21-1 is a listed pseudogene. The CDR3 has 16 residues. DNA of the CDR3: TGTGCCAGCAGCCCCGGCGGGGCAATTAGGGACAATGAGCAGTTCTTC. Translating gives CASSPGGAIRDNEQFF.